What follows are 29 T cell receptor delta chains derived from one specimen sequenced in a study of γδ T cells in repeated Plasmodium falciparum infection. TCRdb reprocessed the multiplex PCR reads using CATT. The sample lists approximately 93,000 delta-chain clones, approximately 0.92% occurring once. Bulk repertoires came from Vgamma9/Vdelta2+ or Vdelta2-negative gammadelta T cells flow-sorted from PBMC. The specimen was gamma-delta T cells from blood. The receptor source for this set is a pool of human donors (malaria-infected and uninfected, not separated).

Concerning this clone itself: A read error is likely here: a far larger clone is one base away. Distinct nucleotide sequences in the sample also encode this CDR3. V and J are TRDV1 and TRDJ1, with TRDD3 matching over 10 bases. The J gene is not listed in TCRdb, so it was assigned here from a DNA match to germline. The germline V gene encodes CDR1 TSWWSYY and CDR2 QGS. The CDR3 totals 18 residues. Trimming took 6 bases from V and 9 from J; bases not matched to a gene: 22. CDR3: CALGSILPLWGITKQLIF. CDR3 in DNA: TGTGCTCTTGGTTCTATCTTACCCCTCTGGGGGATAACGAAGCAACTCATCTTT.

Points on this clone: A read error is the likely source, as a far larger clone sits one nucleotide away. This same CDR3 is encoded by further DNA sequences in the sample. The V gene call reads TRDV2; no J gene was called. The germline CDR1 and CDR2 sequences are GEAIGNYY and EKD. This CDR3 is built from 16 residues. In nucleotides, the CDR3 is TGTGCCTGTGACACCGTCGGAGACGCGTACACCGATAAACTAATCTTT. Amino acid sequence: CACDTVGDAYTDKLIF.

This clone was observed at least ten times. Different DNA sequences within this sample yield the same CDR3. The rearrangement links TRDV1 to TRDJ1; D perhaps matches TRDD3 (6 bases). V lost 9 bases and J 0 bases, leaving 17 bases between the germline ends. CDR1 is TSWWSYY and CDR2 is QGS in the germline V gene. The CDR3 sequence is 15 residues long. CDR3 sequence reads: CALLYPGDNTDKLIF. DNA of the CDR3: TGTGCTCTATTATACCCTGGGGACAACACCGATAAACTCATCTTT.

The sample holds many counts of this clone. The TCRdb record carries a much larger clone's protein, which differs from this DNA's translation at residue 4; a read error is the likely cause, and the protein listed here is the DNA translation. The V call is TRDV2, the J call TRDJ1; TRDD3 agrees at 7 bases. The J gene, left out of TCRdb, was set here by checking the DNA against germline. The V segment lost 5 bases and the J segment 2 bases; nucleotides outside the gene matches: 10. Per germline, CDR1 GEAIGNYY and CDR2 EKD. The CDR3 length is 15 residues. CDR3 sequence: CACGTVGISTDKLIF. The CDR3 nucleotides read TGTGCCTGTGGCACAGTGGGGATAAGTACCGATAAACTCATCTTT.

This clone was detected ten times or more. The V and J genes are TRDV1 and TRDJ4, with 10 bases lining up with TRDD3. The CDR3 sequence is 23 residues long. V shed 2 bases, J shed 0 bases, and the junction held 27 bases outside the gene matches. Germline CDR1 TSWWSYY, CDR2 QGS. The CDR3 spells CALGEILWERTSRWGIYTRPLIF. The DNA for the CDR3 is TGTGCTCTTGGGGAAATCTTGTGGGAGAGGACTTCCCGCTGGGGGATATATACCAGACCCCTGATCTTT.

This clone was observed many times. A single base is all that separates this from a far larger clone, so a read error is likely. Other DNA sequences in this sample translate to the same CDR3. The V gene was identified as TRDV2, while no J gene was called; the D call in the table, TRDD3, was not verified against the DNA. There are 17 residues in the CDR3. Germline CDR1 GEAIGNYY, CDR2 EKD. CDR3 DNA sequence: TGTGCCTGTGACACCCCTTGGGGGGAGCCTGACACCGATAAGCTCATCTTT. Amino acids: CACDTPWGEPDTDKLIF.

As for this clone: The protein TCRdb lists belongs to a much larger clone and differs from this DNA's translation at residue 14, which points to a read error; the protein shown is made from the DNA. The V gene was identified as TRDV2, while no J gene was called; TRDD3, as called in the table, went unchecked against the DNA. The CDR3 covers 16 residues. Germline lookup yields CDR1 GEAIGNYY and CDR2 EKD. In DNA, the CDR3 is TGTGCCTGTGACATTAGGGAAAAAAGGGACACCGATAAATTCATCTTT. Translation: CACDIREKRDTDKFIF.

Regarding this clone: TCRdb has a much larger clone's protein, which differs at residue 15 from the translation of this DNA, likely because of a read error; what is shown is the protein translated from the DNA. The genes are TRDV1 and TRDJ1, with 13 positions matching TRDD3. The V gene's germline CDR1 is TSWWSYY and CDR2 QGS. This CDR3 is 17 amino acids long. CDR3 nucleotide sequence: TGTGCTCTTGGGACTTCCTACTGGGGGATACGGGTCGATAAACCCATCTTT. It is translated as CALGTSYWGIRVDKPIF.

This clone was observed at least ten times. This chain joins TRDV2 and TRDJ1; 13 bases are a match to TRDD3. The trim removed 2 bases at V and 4 bases at J, leaving 18 bases unmatched. CDR1 GEAIGNYY and CDR2 EKD come from the germline V gene. The CDR3 covers 20 residues. The CDR3 here is CACDILPTKLLGDTIDKLIF. DNA for the CDR3: TGTGCCTGTGACATCCTTCCTACCAAACTACTGGGGGATACGATCGATAAACTCATCTTT.

This clone appeared a few times. A far larger clone is off by one base, so a read error is likely. Distinct nucleotide sequences in the sample also encode this CDR3. The J segment was not called; the V segment is TRDV3; the D call of TRDD3 is as the table states it, not checked on the DNA. This CDR3 contains 16 residues. Looked up from germline, CDR1 is TVYSNPD and CDR2 is GDNSRS (reference sequence). The CDR3, as DNA: TGTGCCTTTACCTTCCCTTGGGGGATACCCACCGATAAACTTATCTTT. It yields the protein CAFTFPWGIPTDKLIF.

This clone was observed a handful of times. The protein held in TCRdb is that of a much larger clone and does not match this DNA's translation at residue 4, likely because of a read error; the protein shown is translated from the DNA. This chain connects TRDV2 to TRDJ1, with D possibly TRDD2 on 5 matching bases. The J gene is absent in TCRdb and was assigned here via DNA matching to germline. CDR1 GEAIGNYY and CDR2 EKD come from the germline V gene. The V end was cut by 5 bases, the J end by 9 bases, with 30 bases between. This CDR3 is 17 amino acids long. CDR3 in DNA: TGTGCCTGTGTCAATTCCTTGTCTTACCCCGAGGGTGGTGAACTCATCTTT. This encodes CACVNSLSYPEGGELIF.

This clone was counted only a few times. TCRdb's listed protein matches a much larger clone and diverges from this DNA's translation at residue 4, likely through a read error; the protein shown comes from the DNA. V gene TRDV1 combines with J gene TRDJ1; 9 bases map to TRDD3. Germline loops: CDR1 TSWWSYY, CDR2 QGS. CDR3 size: 21 residues. The CDR3 sequence is CALEELVARWGIDRYTDKLIF. CDR3 bases: TGTGCTCTTGAGGAACTAGTTGCAAGGTGGGGGATAGATAGGTACACCGATAAACTCATCTTT.

This clone was found a few times. The protein given by TCRdb reflects a much larger clone and differs at residue 17 from this DNA's translation, likely from a read error; the protein shown is the DNA's translation. The V gene is listed as TRDV1; no J gene was called; TRDD3, the table's D call, was not compared with the DNA. CDR1 and CDR2 from the germline V gene are TSWWSYY and QGS. The CDR3 loop spans 19 amino acids. CDR3 region: CALGELPHNWGICNDKPIF. In DNA, the CDR3 is TGTGCTCTTGGGGAACTTCCTCACAACTGGGGGATATGCAACGATAAACCCATCTTT.

This clone appeared a few times. The TCRdb protein, from a much larger clone, departs from this DNA's translation at residue 3, likely by read error; the protein shown derives from the DNA. This chain links TRDV2 with TRDJ1; 13 bases match TRDD3. Per the germline V gene, CDR1 is GEAIGNYY and CDR2 is EKD. The CDR3 runs to 15 residues. As DNA, the CDR3 is TGTGCCCGTGACCAAACTGGGGGATACGGCGATAAACTCATCTTT. It codes for CARDQTGGYGDKLIF.

This clone was seen a handful of times. A single base is all that separates this from a far larger clone, so a read error is likely. Other DNA sequences in the same sample also yield this CDR3. The chain employs TRDV2 and TRDJ1, with D possibly being TRDD3 (5 bases). In germline, CDR1 is GEAIGNYY, CDR2 EKD. This CDR3 comprises 15 residues. CDR3 region: CACDARGHGSDKLIF. The DNA of the CDR3 is TGCGCCTGTGACGCGCGGGGGCATGGGTCCGATAAACTCATCTTT.

This clone was seen ten or more times. It is likely a read error: a sequence one base away is far more abundant. The sample contains more than one DNA sequence encoding this CDR3. This chain uses TRDV1 with TRDJ1; D remains unclear. From germline, CDR1 is TSWWSYY and CDR2 QGS. This CDR3 region has 18 residues. As DNA, the CDR3 is TGTGCTCTTGGGGAAATTGCTCAAGTCGTCCCCCACACCGATAAACTCATCTTC. It is translated as CALGEIAQVVPHTDKLIF.

The table lists this clone with a few counts. The protein TCRdb gives is from a much larger clone and does not agree with this DNA's translation at residue 13, likely a read error; the protein shown here comes from the DNA. This rearrangement joins TRDV2 to TRDJ1; 12 nucleotides align to TRDD3. The J gene, absent from TCRdb, was called here by matching the DNA to germline. Germline CDR1 and CDR2: GEAIGNYY and EKD. J was trimmed by 5 bases and V by 0 bases; bases with no gene match: 24. The CDR3 runs 22 residues. The CDR3 DNA sequence: TGTGCCTGTGACACCGTTTCTGGGGGATACGAGAAAGACTTGGGCCAACGAGATAAACTCATCTTT. It is translated as CACDTVSGGYEKDLGQRDKLIF.

This clone was seen a handful of times. This clone may be a read error of a much larger clone one base away. Other DNA sequences from this sample encode an identical CDR3 as well. V is TRDV1 and J is TRDJ1; 8 nucleotides align to TRDD3. CDR1 and CDR2 from the germline V gene are TSWWSYY and QGS. Trimming took 9 bases from V and 11 from J; bases not matched to a gene: 29. The CDR3 is made up of 18 amino acids. The CDR3 is CALVPPLHLGGYHGKLIF. Here the CDR3 DNA reads TGTGCTCTGGTGCCTCCCTTGCACCTAGGGGGATATCATGGGAAGCTCATCTTT.

With regard to this clone: The protein TCRdb gives is from a much larger clone and does not agree with this DNA's translation at residue 12, likely a read error; the protein shown here comes from the DNA. The V gene is TRDV2; the J gene was not called; the table names TRDD3, a call not compared with the DNA. The CDR3 is 14 amino acids. Germline V CDR1 and CDR2: GEAIGNYY, EKD. CDR3 protein: CACDRWGNTDKHIF. For the CDR3, the DNA is TGTGCCTGTGACAGGTGGGGAAACACCGATAAACACATCTTT.

This clone has at least ten counts. Other DNA sequences in this sample translate to the same CDR3. The chain couples TRDV1 to TRDJ1; D is ambiguous. V lost 4 bases, J lost 4 bases, and 25 bases lay in between. The germline V gene encodes CDR1 TSWWSYY and CDR2 QGS. The CDR3 is 18 amino acids. The CDR3 DNA follows: TGTGCTCTTGGGGTCTCAAAAGGTACGCGTACCTTGGACGATAAACTCATCTTT. This translates into CALGVSKGTRTLDDKLIF.

This clone was recorded many times. The protein given by TCRdb reflects a much larger clone and differs at residue 3 from this DNA's translation, likely from a read error; the protein shown is the DNA's translation. The chain has TRDV2 and TRDJ1, with TRDD3 identical over 9 bases. The J gene was not available in TCRdb and was assigned here by matching the DNA to germline segments. The CDR3 has 17 amino acids. Germline V gene sequence: CDR1 GEAIGNYY, CDR2 EKD. This chain's CDR3 is CARDTRQLGEYTDKLIF. CDR3 sequence (DNA): TGTGCCCGTGACACCAGGCAACTGGGGGAATACACCGATAAACTCATCTTT.

Concerning this clone itself: TCRdb records a much larger clone's protein for this DNA, with a difference at residue 5 that likely arises from a read error; the protein given is the translation of the DNA. The V gene is TRDV2, the J gene TRDJ1; D ambiguous. The J gene, not given by TCRdb, was assigned here from a germline match of the nucleotide sequence. There are 14 residues in the CDR3. Germline CDR1 reads GEAIGNYY; CDR2 reads EKD. The V and J ends lost 3 bases and 0 bases respectively, with 10 bases between them. CDR3 nucleotide sequence: TGTGCCTGTGACTCCGTAATGTACACCGATAAACTCATCTTT. Protein: CACDSVMYTDKLIF.

This clone was observed a handful of times. A far larger clone is off by one base, so a read error is likely. The same CDR3 can be traced to other DNA sequences in this sample. CDR3 residues: CALGDRRVLMYTDKLIF. In nucleotides, the CDR3 is TGTGCTCTTGGGGACAGAAGGGTACTGATGTACACCGATAAGCTCATCTTT. V is TRDV1 and J is TRDJ1; D is undetermined. CDR1 is TSWWSYY, CDR2 QGS, per germline. The CDR3 has 17 residues.

This clone was seen at least ten times. The protein in TCRdb stems from a much larger clone and differs at residue 13 from this DNA's translation, likely a read error; here the protein is translated from the DNA. The chain uses TRDV2 and TRDJ1, with D unclear. The CDR3 is made up of 15 amino acids. Per germline, CDR1 GEAIGNYY and CDR2 EKD. CDR3 sequence (DNA): TGTGCCTGTGACACCGTAGTACCAGACACCGATAAACCCATCTTT. This encodes CACDTVVPDTDKPIF.

This chain uses TRDV1 with TRDJ3; unclear D gene. The J gene, missing from TCRdb, was assigned here through DNA to germline matching. Trimming cost V 3 bases and J 2 bases, with 29 bases left between them. The CDR3 contains 23 residues. CDR1 and CDR2 from the germline V gene are TSWWSYY and QGS. The CDR3 DNA sequence: TGTGCTCTTGGGGATCATACCCCAGGACCCCGGTACTGTGGGACCTGGGACACCCGACAGATGTTTTTC. This codes for CALGDHTPGPRYCGTWDTRQMFF.

This clone was recorded at least ten times. The chain is built from TRDV1 and TRDJ1, with 9 bases that match TRDD3. V lost 0 bases to trimming and J lost 0 bases; unmatched junction nucleotides: 20. Looked up from germline, CDR1 is TSWWSYY and CDR2 is QGS. This CDR3 has 22 amino acids. This chain's CDR3 is CALGELLISHTGGGPYTDKLIF. The CDR3 DNA sequence: TGTGCTCTTGGGGAACTTTTGATATCCCACACTGGGGGAGGCCCTTACACCGATAAACTCATCTTT.

This clone was picked up many times. With only one base between it and a far larger clone, this is likely a read error. Within the sample, other DNA sequences also encode this same CDR3. The chain uses TRDV2 and TRDJ1; 10 bases line up with TRDD3. This CDR3 has 16 residues. After removal of 1 base from V and 2 bases from J, the junction contained 6 bases not matched to a gene. The germline CDR1 and CDR2 sequences are GEAIGNYY and EKD. CDR3: CACDTGDTVSTDKLIF. The CDR3 DNA is TGTGCCTGTGACACGGGGGATACGGTTTCGACCGATAAACTCATCTTT.

Notes on this clone: This could be a read error, since a much larger clone is one nucleotide away. The chain recombines TRDV1 with TRDJ1; tentative D call: TRDD3 (5 bases). CDR1 is TSWWSYY, CDR2 QGS, per germline. The CDR3 is 14 residues long. Here the CDR3 DNA reads TGTGCTCCTGGGCACAAAATTTCCCCCAGTAAACTCATCTTT. Translated: CAPGHKISPSKLIF.

This clone was observed a handful of times. A read error is likely here: a far larger clone is one base away. The same CDR3 is also encoded by other DNA sequences in this sample. This chain uses TRDV2 with TRDJ1; the match to TRDD3 covers 7 bases. This CDR3 region has 17 residues. Germline CDR1 reads GEAIGNYY; CDR2 reads EKD. J lost 0 bases, V lost 0 bases, and 9 bases had no gene match. The CDR3 loop is CACDTGGDYRYTDKLIF. The CDR3 nucleotides are TGTGCCTGTGACACCGGGGGGGATTACCGGTACACCGATAAACTCATCTTT.